This TCR beta chain derives from a study of early T cells in non-severe SARS-CoV-2 infection. Whole-study context: Sequencing of bulk RNA from unsorted whole blood was done, without chain pairing.

Findings and limits, study-wide: Sequences matched to VDJdb favored anti-spike CD8 responses, while private and CD4 specificities were missed.

Molecules of cDNA were individually given unique molecular identifiers that were attached to them. TCRdb redid the calling of the 5' RACE reads with MiXCR, one entry per CDR3 protein. This sample has around 48,000 distinct CDR3 sequences; approximately 13% occur once, and the top ten carry 10% to 13%. V lost 2 bases, J lost 6 bases, and 7 bases lay in between. This CDR3 is 13 amino acids long. Germline V gene sequence: CDR1 KGHDR, CDR2 SFDVKD. Concerning this clonotype: What it binds is not known.

The receptor was isolated from an adult who was a healthcare worker with PCR-confirmed SARS-CoV-2 infection or an uninfected control (not recorded which). Sequencing was performed on whole blood. The V and J genes are TRBV24-1 and TRBJ2-1; D ambiguous. CDR3 in amino acids: CATSDWTGNEQFF. The CDR3 region has the DNA TGTGCCACCAGTGATTGGACCGGCAATGAGCAGTTCTTC.